This TCR beta chain was observed in a study of T cell changes during pregnancy in multiple sclerosis (dated by TCRdb to the late 2010s). Concerning the study at large: Changes in the T cell repertoire over the course of pregnancy were examined in this study in women with multiple sclerosis.

For this clone: The antigen it recognizes is unknown. No base quality values were provided; no much bigger clone lies one nucleotide off.

Libraries were made using the immunoSEQ multiplex PCR assay. The table was pulled from immuneACCESS by TCRdb, which kept in-frame rearrangements only. Such tables lose some clones; where checked, under half of the loss comes from unresolved V genes, and the rest has no known cause. Counted in this sample were 50,000 to 75,000 clones; more than 85% of them appeared once. The ten most abundant clones make up over 2.5% of the sample. The sequencing used CD8+ T cells from peripheral blood mononuclear cells, collected in the third trimester of pregnancy. This clonotype was sampled from a female donor with multiple sclerosis, enrolled in a pregnancy study.

The DNA sequence is given as TGCAGTGCTAGCGTGAGGACAGAAGCTTTCTTT. Translation gives CSASVRTEAFF. The sequence joins TRBV20-1 to TRBJ1-1, with TRBD1 as a weak D call on 5 bases. The CDR3 holds 11 amino acids from the cysteine to the phenylalanine. This entry keeps only the CDR3 DNA: 33 bases, framed from base 1. The germline V gene (reference sequence) sets CDR1 to DFQATT and CDR2 to SNEGSKA. V sheds 3 bases and J sheds 8 bases, leaving 10 bases between their ends.